The rows below give T cell receptor beta chains drawn from one sample of a study of blood T cell repertoires in COVID-19. TCRdb's table, derived via immunoSEQ multiplex PCR, lists solely in-frame clones and lacks some. The table records just under 90,000 clones, approximately 90% of them present only once. Material: peripheral blood. Every receptor here comes from a man aged 55 to 70 with acute or convalescent COVID-19. Both conserved end residues are part of each CDR3. The D gene is left open where the match is weak. Where a row states a size, it is once, few, many or the class of an expanded clone; other rows omit it.

>TRBD2|-|TRBV2|14|TRBJ2-7
CASSPLAGPYEQYF
TGTGCCAGCAGCCCCCTAGCGGGGCCCTACGAGCAGTACTTC
>TRBD2|-|TRBV29-1|15|TRBJ2-7
CSVPGLAGEVNEQYF
TGCAGCGTTCCCGGACTAGCGGGAGAGGTCAACGAGCAGTACTTC
>-|-|TRBV24-1|13|TRBJ1-6
CATSRGQGGPLHF
TGTGCCACCAGTCGGGGCCAAGGGGGACCCCTCCACTTT
>-|once|TRBV7-2|15|TRBJ1-4
CASSTRPATNEKLFF
TGTGCCAGCAGCACTAGACCAGCAACTAATGAAAAACTGTTTTTT
>-|-|TRBV6-1|16|TRBJ1-3
CASSEQRRGRGNTIYF
TGTGCCAGCAGTGAACAGAGGCGGGGAAGGGGAAACACCATATATTTT
>-|-|TRBV7-3|14|TRBJ1-1
CASSLSPVNTEAFF
TGTGCCAGCAGCTTAAGTCCGGTGAACACTGAAGCTTTCTTT
>-|-|TRBV6-1|16|TRBJ1-3
CASSEGAGISGNTIYF
TGTGCCAGCAGTGAAGGGGCAGGGATATCTGGAAACACCATATATTTT
>TRBD1|-|TRBV27|12|TRBJ2-7
CASSLTGGEQYF
TGTGCCAGCAGTTTAACAGGGGGTGAGCAGTACTTC
>TRBD1|-|TRBV5-1|16|TRBJ1-1
CASRADRVPMNTEAFF
TGCGCCAGCAGGGCAGACAGGGTCCCAATGAACACTGAAGCTTTCTTT
>TRBD2|-|TRBV19|15|TRBJ2-2
CASRGLAGGPGELFF
TGTGCCAGTAGGGGACTAGCGGGGGGGCCCGGGGAGCTGTTTTTT
>TRBD1|-|TRBV14|17|TRBJ1-6
CASSKPRTGVLNSPLHF
TGTGCCAGCAGTAAGCCGCGGACAGGGGTCTTGAATTCACCCCTCCACTTT
>-|-|TRBV11-2|13|TRBJ1-2
CASSLGVSYGYTF
TGTGCCAGCAGCTTAGGTGTCAGCTATGGCTACACCTTC
>TRBD1|-|TRBV5-1|15|TRBJ2-3
CASSLGDRDTDTQYF
TGCGCCAGCAGCTTGGGGGACAGGGACACAGATACGCAGTATTTT
>-|-|TRBV6-1|11|TRBJ1-2
CASSDNYGYTF
TGTGCCAGCAGTGACAATTATGGCTACACCTTC
>-|-|TRBV7-2|15|TRBJ2-3
CASSSLVAITDTQYF
TGTGCCAGCAGCTCCCTGGTAGCGATTACAGATACGCAGTATTTT
>-|-|TRBV14|15|TRBJ2-7
CASSQARTAGTEQYF
TGTGCCAGCAGCCAAGCCCGGACAGCCGGGACAGAGCAGTACTTC
>TRBD2|-|TRBV11-2|17|TRBJ2-3
CASSLGGLAGVADTQYF
TGTGCCAGCAGCTTAGGAGGACTAGCGGGAGTGGCAGATACGCAGTATTTT
>-|-|TRBV10-2|14|TRBJ1-5
CASSESGGGQPQHF
TGCGCCAGCAGTGAGTCGGGGGGGGGTCAGCCCCAGCATTTT
>TRBD1|-|TRBV5-4|14|TRBJ1-1
CASSLGGTGSEAFF
TGTGCCAGCAGCTTGGGGGGGACAGGGTCTGAAGCTTTCTTT
>TRBD1|once|TRBV5-1|14|TRBJ2-7
CASSLSQGALGQYF
TGCGCCAGCAGCTTGAGTCAGGGGGCTCTAGGGCAGTACTTC
>TRBD1|-|TRBV7-8|15|TRBJ1-5
CASSLAGQGGQPQHF
TGTGCCAGCAGCTTAGCGGGACAGGGGGGTCAGCCCCAGCATTTT
>TRBD1|-|TRBV6-5|15|TRBJ1-5
CASSTGGSSNQPQHF
TGTGCCAGCAGTACAGGGGGCTCAAGCAATCAGCCCCAGCATTTT
>TRBD2|-|TRBV7-7|14|TRBJ2-2
CASSFSGGTGELFF
TGTGCCAGCAGTTTCAGCGGGGGCACCGGGGAGCTGTTTTTT
>TRBD1|-|TRBV2|15|TRBJ2-7
CASRSGGQGSYEQYF
TGTGCCAGCAGGTCTGGGGGACAGGGATCCTACGAGCAGTACTTC
>TRBD1|-|TRBV5-6|18|TRBJ1-1
CASSVVGQGMTGRTEAFF
TGTGCCAGCAGTGTCGTGGGACAGGGTATGACGGGGAGGACTGAAGCTTTCTTT
>-|-|TRBV7-2|14|TRBJ1-1
CASSVWGRGTEAFF
TGTGCCAGCAGCGTGTGGGGGCGAGGTACTGAAGCTTTCTTT
>-|-|TRBV19|16|TRBJ2-2
CASTTTGSGYTGELFF
TGTGCCAGTACCACTACTGGCTCGGGTTACACCGGGGAGCTGTTTTTT
>TRBD2|-|TRBV27|14|TRBJ2-1
CASAGTSGRNEQFF
TGTGCCAGCGCAGGGACTAGCGGGAGGAATGAGCAGTTCTTC
>-|few|TRBV2|15|TRBJ2-2
CASSVMQGFGGELFF
TGTGCCAGCAGTGTAATGCAGGGGTTTGGCGGGGAGCTGTTTTTT
>-|once|TRBV6-6|14|TRBJ2-5
CASSYFTGQETQYF
TGTGCCAGCAGTTACTTCACAGGCCAAGAGACCCAGTACTTC
>TRBD2|-|TRBV9|15|TRBJ2-7
CASSVGFSGITEQYF
TGTGCCAGCAGCGTAGGTTTTAGCGGGATAACCGAGCAGTACTTC
>-|-|TRBV4-2|14|TRBJ2-2
CASSQDLNTGELFF
TGTGCCAGCAGCCAAGATCTGAACACCGGGGAGCTGTTTTTT
>-|once|TRBV7-9|17|TRBJ1-4
CASSFTGTHELYEKLFF
TGTGCCAGCAGCTTTACCGGGACACATGAGCTTTATGAAAAACTGTTTTTT
>TRBD1|-|TRBV5-1|15|TRBJ2-2
CASSEPGGATGELFF
TGCGCCAGCAGCGAGCCAGGGGGCGCGACCGGGGAGCTGTTTTTT
>TRBD1|-|TRBV19|15|TRBJ2-5
CASSIEPRGRETQYF
TGTGCCAGTAGTATAGAGCCCAGGGGGCGGGAGACCCAGTACTTC
>TRBD2|-|TRBV5-1|15|TRBJ2-1
CASSLDGGFYNEQFF
TGCGCCAGCAGCCTCGACGGGGGGTTCTACAATGAGCAGTTCTTC
>-|-|TRBV13|14|TRBJ1-1
CASSLKGQNTEAFF
TGTGCCAGCAGCTTGAAGGGGCAGAACACTGAAGCTTTCTTT
>TRBD2|-|TRBV9|18|TRBJ2-3
CASSVGLAGTPSTDTQYF
TGTGCCAGCAGCGTGGGACTAGCGGGGACCCCTAGCACAGATACGCAGTATTTT
>TRBD1|-|TRBV6-1|17|TRBJ1-6
CASSELIGGQGGSPLHF
TGTGCCAGCAGTGAGCTAATCGGGGGACAGGGAGGCTCACCCCTCCACTTT
>-|-|TRBV25-1|13|TRBJ1-5
CASSNSMGEPQHF
TGTGCCAGCAGCAATTCAATGGGAGAGCCCCAGCATTTT
>TRBD1|-|TRBV11-2|14|TRBJ2-7
CASSLLQGAGEQYF
TGTGCCAGCAGCTTACTCCAGGGGGCGGGCGAGCAGTACTTC
>-|-|TRBV23-1|14|TRBJ2-7
CASSQTGNLYEQYF
TGCGCCAGCAGTCAAACCGGGAATCTCTACGAGCAGTACTTC
>TRBD1|-|TRBV6-5|15|TRBJ1-2
CASTLKRTGNYGYTF
TGTGCCAGCACCCTAAAGAGGACAGGGAACTATGGCTACACCTTC
>TRBD2|-|TRBV11-3|15|TRBJ2-7
CASSLGTSGPYEQYF
TGTGCCAGCAGCTTAGGGACTAGCGGGCCTTACGAGCAGTACTTC
>TRBD1|-|TRBV27|14|TRBJ2-1
CASSLNRGYNEQFF
TGTGCCAGCAGTCTTAACAGGGGCTACAATGAGCAGTTCTTC